What follows is one T cell receptor beta chain and its context. Its antigen is still unknown. This sample was taken from a study of cytomegalovirus exposure and HLA in healthy donors. The wider study: Inside one of the first data releases sat around 86 million unique TCRs taken from HLA-typed donors. Study outcomes and limitations: TCR association rates varied by HLA locus in a later analysis, with DRB1 highest and HLA-C lowest.

PCR primers comprised 60 Vbeta and 13 Jbeta primers. Clones were sequenced by immunoSEQ multiplex PCR, and TCRdb holds only the in-frame ones, with some missing. The sample holds 110,000 or so clones, around 85% seen once. With 5 bases clipped from V and 0 bases from J, the junction kept 9 bases outside the gene matches. The CDR3 length is 16 residues. CDR1 and CDR2 (germline): SGHTA, FQGNSA. The material sequenced was PBMCs. The clonotype originates from a man younger than 40 in good health and CMV-seropositive. The chain joins TRBV7-2 to TRBJ1-2; 7 bases match TRBD1. Here the CDR3 DNA reads TGTGCCAGCAGCCGTAAAACAGGGGCAGCTAACTATGGCTACACCTTC. Residues: CASSRKTGAANYGYTF.